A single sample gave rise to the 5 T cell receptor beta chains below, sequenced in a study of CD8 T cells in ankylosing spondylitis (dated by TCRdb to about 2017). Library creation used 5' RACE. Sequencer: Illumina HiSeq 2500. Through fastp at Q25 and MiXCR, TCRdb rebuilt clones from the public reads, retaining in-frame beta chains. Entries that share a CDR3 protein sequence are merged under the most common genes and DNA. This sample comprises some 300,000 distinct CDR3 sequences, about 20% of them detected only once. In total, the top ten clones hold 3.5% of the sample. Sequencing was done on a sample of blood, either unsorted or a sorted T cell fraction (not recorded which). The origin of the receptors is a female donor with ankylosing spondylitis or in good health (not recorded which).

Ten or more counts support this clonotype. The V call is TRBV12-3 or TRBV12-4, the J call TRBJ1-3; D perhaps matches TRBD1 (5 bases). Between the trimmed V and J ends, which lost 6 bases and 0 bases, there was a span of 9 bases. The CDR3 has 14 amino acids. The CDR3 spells CASRRQYSGNTIYF. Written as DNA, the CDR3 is TGTGCCAGCAGGCGACAGTACTCTGGAAACACCATATATTTT.

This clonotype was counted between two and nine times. This CDR3 is CSVGADYNSPLHF. CDR3 nucleotides: TGCAGCGTTGGGGCAGACTATAATTCACCCCTCCACTTT. The chain couples TRBV29-1 to TRBJ1-6, with no clear D. Trimming took 4 bases from V and 3 from J, leaving 7 bases between them. Per germline, CDR1 SQVTM and CDR2 ANQGSEA. This CDR3 has 13 amino acids.

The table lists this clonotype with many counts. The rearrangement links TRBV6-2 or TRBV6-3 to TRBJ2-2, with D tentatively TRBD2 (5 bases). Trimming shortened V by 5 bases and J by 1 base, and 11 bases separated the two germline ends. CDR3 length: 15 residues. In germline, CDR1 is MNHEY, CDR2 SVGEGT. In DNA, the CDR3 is TGTGCCAGCAGTAAGACTGAGGGGAACACCGGGGAGCTGTTTTTT. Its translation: CASSKTEGNTGELFF.

CDR3 protein: CASSPLNGVGTEAFF. The CDR3 DNA reads as TGTGCCAGCAGTCCCTTGAACGGGGTGGGCACTGAAGCTTTCTTT. The chain links TRBV12-3 or TRBV12-4 to TRBJ1-1; D is unclear. CDR3 length: 15 amino acids. Between the trimmed V and J ends, which lost 5 bases and 4 bases, there was a span of 17 bases.

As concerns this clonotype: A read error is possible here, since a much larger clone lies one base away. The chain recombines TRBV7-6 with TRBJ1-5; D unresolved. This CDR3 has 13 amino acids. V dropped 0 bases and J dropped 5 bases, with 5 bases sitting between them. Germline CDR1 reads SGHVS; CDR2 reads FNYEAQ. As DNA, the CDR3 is TGTGCCAGCAGCTTAGCCGAGGATCAGCCCCAGCATTTT. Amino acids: CASSLAEDQPQHF.